The clone carrying this T cell receptor beta chain was detected many times. It was by 5'RACE with 10-nucleotide random UMIs that the cDNA was made. TCRdb processed the 5' RACE reads anew with MiXCR; each CDR3 protein has one entry. The table includes about 21,000 distinct CDR3 sequences, approximately 6.6% detected once. These data come from a study of neurological immune-mediated disorders. J gave up 4 bases and V 3 bases, and 7 bases lay outside the gene matches. The germline gives CDR1 SGHRS, CDR2 YFSETQ. This CDR3 region has 15 residues. This clonotype originated in a man between 18 and 29 years old in good health. This chain joins TRBV5-1 and TRBJ2-3, with 8 bases aligning to TRBD2. The sample comprised CD8+ T cells from blood. CDR3 nucleotides: TGCGCCAGCAGCTCGGGGGGGGGCCGTGCAGATACGCAGTATTTT. Encoded protein: CASSSGGGRADTQYF.